Listed below are T cell receptor beta chains from one sample, sequenced in a study of T cells in Graves' hyperthyroidism and ophthalmopathy. TCRdb recomputed calls from the multiplex PCR reads with MiXCR, one row per CDR3 protein. The data contain approximately 400,000 distinct CDR3 sequences, over 13% of them singletons. Material for sequencing was blood. These receptors were collected from a man aged 45-65 years with Graves' ophthalmopathy. The CDR3 runs from the conserved cysteine through the conserved F or W. The order of the fields is J gene, clone size, D gene, V gene, CDR3 protein, CDR3 DNA. D genes are given only for firm matches. Expanded clones get a size class; other rows say once, few or many, or leave the size out.

TRBJ2-7	many	TRBD2	TRBV10-1	CANTASGRVGDEQYF	TGCGCCAACACGGCAAGCGGGAGAGTTGGAGACGAGCAGTACTTC
TRBJ1-5	NA	NA	TRBV10-2	CASSEDGGNQPQHF	TGCGCCAGCAGCGAAGACGGGGGCAATCAGCCCCAGCATTTT
TRBJ2-7	NA	TRBD2	TRBV2	CASSEETSGSYEQYF	TGTGCCAGCAGTGAAGAGACTAGCGGCTCCTACGAGCAGTACTTC
TRBJ1-5	NA	TRBD1	TRBV7-9	CASSPARQGVSGPQHF	TGTGCCAGCAGCCCCGCGCGACAGGGAGTCAGTGGGCCCCAGCATTTT
TRBJ1-2	NA	NA	TRBV29-1	CSAMGGSKNGYTF	TGCAGCGCTATGGGGGGGAGTAAGAATGGCTACACCTTC
TRBJ1-1	NA	TRBD1	TRBV30	CAWSVKQGALNTEAFF	TGTGCCTGGAGTGTAAAACAGGGGGCTTTGAACACTGAAGCTTTCTTT
TRBJ2-7	many	TRBD2	TRBV7-2	CASSLTSGRAEQYF	TGTGCCAGCAGTCTAACTAGCGGGAGGGCGGAGCAGTACTTC
TRBJ2-7	many	TRBD2	TRBV29-1	CSVISGSVYEQYF	TGCAGCGTGATTAGCGGGAGCGTCTACGAGCAGTACTTC
TRBJ2-7	NA	NA	TRBV9	CASSVGEDLPEQYF	TGTGCCAGCAGCGTAGGCGAGGACCTCCCCGAGCAGTACTTC
TRBJ2-1	many	TRBD2	TRBV5-1	CASSLGPSGMVYEQFF	TGCGCCAGCAGTCTGGGGCCTAGCGGTATGGTCTATGAGCAGTTCTTC
TRBJ2-1	NA	NA	TRBV3-1	CASSQERVMGNEQFF	TGTGCCAGCAGCCAAGAGAGGGTAATGGGAAATGAGCAGTTCTTC